The present T cell receptor (beta chain) was sequenced within a study of blood T cell repertoires in COVID-19. Donors in Cohort 3 who had recovered were those with two negative PCRs, healthcare professional clearance, or resolution of their symptoms. Germline V gene lookup returns CDR1 GTSNPN and CDR2 SVGIG (reference sequence). Germline trimming cut 7 bases from V and 2 bases from J; bases unmatched to any gene: 3. CDR3 length: 13 amino acids. Generated by immunoSEQ multiplex PCR, the TCRdb table keeps only in-frame clones and is missing some. The sample holds approximately 360,000 clones, less than 90% seen once.

The receptor comes from a woman between 45 and 60 years old who had recovered from COVID-19. Material for sequencing was PBMCs or T cells enriched from blood (not recorded which). This rearrangement joins TRBV30 to TRBJ2-7; 12 bases map to TRBD2. The CDR3 is CAYRLAGAYEQYF. The DNA for the CDR3 is TGTGCCTATAGACTAGCGGGGGCCTACGAGCAGTACTTC.